This is a list of T cell receptor beta chains from one sample in a study of early T cells in non-severe SARS-CoV-2 infection. TCRdb fed the 5' RACE reads into MiXCR, producing one record per CDR3 protein. The sample lists 75,000 to 95,000 distinct CDR3 sequences; roughly 17% were seen once. The source was whole blood, collected at baseline. These receptors originate from an adult who was a healthcare worker with PCR-confirmed SARS-CoV-2 infection or an uninfected control (not recorded which). Each CDR3 is given with its conserved first and last residue. Fields, in order: clone size, J gene, V gene, CDR3 protein. Rows give clone size only sometimes, using once, few, many, or a class for an expanded clone.

clone size: few; J gene: TRBJ2-1; V gene: TRBV3-1; CDR3 protein: CASSQVRTSGSYNEQFF
clone size: few; J gene: TRBJ2-2; V gene: TRBV20-1; CDR3 protein: CSARGPGELFF
clone size: -; J gene: TRBJ2-4; V gene: TRBV11-3; CDR3 protein: CASSSGTADIQYF
clone size: -; J gene: TRBJ2-3; V gene: TRBV6-1; CDR3 protein: CASSEVGDTQYF
clone size: -; J gene: TRBJ1-6; V gene: TRBV11-2; CDR3 protein: CASSLGGGSPLHF
clone size: many; J gene: TRBJ1-6; V gene: TRBV7-9; CDR3 protein: CASSSPTGESPLHF
clone size: -; J gene: TRBJ1-1; V gene: TRBV9; CDR3 protein: CASSENPGQRPEAFF
clone size: few; J gene: TRBJ2-7; V gene: TRBV6-6; CDR3 protein: CASLERVSYEQYF
clone size: -; J gene: TRBJ2-7; V gene: TRBV18; CDR3 protein: CASSPGHLYEQYF
clone size: -; J gene: TRBJ2-7; V gene: TRBV11-2; CDR3 protein: CASSVEGTGGFEQYF
clone size: -; J gene: TRBJ2-3; V gene: TRBV27; CDR3 protein: CASSSLAGLSADTQYF
clone size: -; J gene: TRBJ2-1; V gene: TRBV20-1; CDR3 protein: CSARKREAQFF
clone size: few; J gene: TRBJ2-3; V gene: TRBV5-4; CDR3 protein: CASKDLSGGTDTQYF
clone size: -; J gene: TRBJ2-4; V gene: TRBV20-1; CDR3 protein: CSDSPIWTSGSSQNIQYF
clone size: -; J gene: TRBJ2-7; V gene: TRBV19; CDR3 protein: CASSATGTGTHEQYF
clone size: -; J gene: TRBJ2-7; V gene: TRBV7-6; CDR3 protein: CASSLVYRGRAEQYF
clone size: few; J gene: TRBJ2-1; V gene: TRBV7-8; CDR3 protein: CASSTTGGTAGEQFF
clone size: many; J gene: TRBJ2-7; V gene: TRBV7-2; CDR3 protein: CASSLTGMLREQYF
clone size: -; J gene: TRBJ2-2; V gene: TRBV6-5; CDR3 protein: CASSTPGSGELFF
clone size: many; J gene: TRBJ1-2; V gene: TRBV28; CDR3 protein: CASSFSKGSLYTF
clone size: -; J gene: TRBJ1-4; V gene: TRBV7-9; CDR3 protein: CASSSTIGEKLFF
clone size: few; J gene: TRBJ2-3; V gene: TRBV20-1; CDR3 protein: CSASGSGGGTDTQYF
clone size: -; J gene: TRBJ2-1; V gene: TRBV5-1; CDR3 protein: CASSLGTGEGEQFF
clone size: many; J gene: TRBJ2-7; V gene: TRBV20-1; CDR3 protein: CSARPGQGRPYEQYF
clone size: many; J gene: TRBJ2-1; V gene: TRBV24-1; CDR3 protein: CASALGGEQFF
clone size: few; J gene: TRBJ2-7; V gene: TRBV4-3; CDR3 protein: CASSRDRGYEQYF
clone size: -; J gene: TRBJ2-1; V gene: TRBV28; CDR3 protein: CASSPGGVYNEQFF
clone size: few; J gene: TRBJ1-2; V gene: TRBV25-1; CDR3 protein: CASSDFRDYGYTF